This T cell receptor (beta chain) is from a study of CD8 T cells in ankylosing spondylitis. Notes on the study in general: With a CD8+ phenotype, disease-linked clones were relatively rare in peripheral blood.

MiXCR, applied by TCRdb to the 5' RACE reads, yields one record per CDR3 protein. The repertoire has around 150,000 distinct CDR3 sequences, about 16% of them found once; the top ten carry over 7%. This CDR3 region has 16 residues. V lost 3 bases, J lost 2 bases, and 7 bases stayed unmatched. The sample holds a few counts of this clonotype. Its matching antigen is unknown. The sample consisted of blood, either unsorted or a sorted T cell fraction (not recorded which). J is TRBJ2-7 and V is TRBV12-3 or TRBV12-4, with 10 bases that match TRBD2. This sequence was found in a male donor with ankylosing spondylitis or in good health (not recorded which). The CDR3 nucleotides read TGTGCCAGCAGTTTGACTAGCGGGCAGTTCGCCTACGAGCAGTACTTC. Translation: CASSLTSGQFAYEQYF.